Below are 19 T cell receptor beta chains sequenced from a single sample in a study of shared clonotypes between healthy human individuals. TCRdb keeps only in-frame clones here, not all; method: immunoSEQ multiplex PCR. This table holds roughly 2.2 million clones, more than 80% found once. The source material was naive CD4+ T cells from PBMCs. The subset was: CD45RA+ positively selected. Receptors were obtained from a man aged 18-30 years in good health. Some clones in this sample may be carry-over from other donors' samples.

This clone has just one count. The same CDR3 can be traced to other DNA sequences in this sample. The chain uses TRBV5-1 and TRBJ2-1; 9 bases are a match to TRBD2. The CDR3 totals 16 residues. The J segment lost 2 bases and the V segment lost 0 bases, leaving 3 bases of the junction unmatched. The germline V gene has CDR1 SGHRS and CDR2 YFSETQ. Written as DNA, the CDR3 is TGCGCCAGCAGCTTGGTAGCTAGCGGGGCCTACAATGAGCAGTTCTTC. Its protein is CASSLVASGAYNEQFF.

The V and J genes are TRBV6-6 and TRBJ2-3; 7 bases match TRBD2. In germline, CDR1 is MNHNY, CDR2 SVGAGI (reference sequence). The CDR3 consists of 13 residues. V lost 6 bases and J lost 4; bases outside the gene matches: 4. The CDR3 nucleotides are TGTGCCAGCAGGGGGGGGTCATCAGATACGCAGTATTTT. It is translated as CASRGGSSDTQYF.

This chain connects TRBV2 to TRBJ1-4; possibly TRBD1 for D (6 bases). Looked up from germline, CDR1 is SNHLY and CDR2 is FYNNEI. The CDR3 has 15 amino acids. Trimming shortened V by 2 bases and J by 8 bases, and 15 bases separated the two germline ends. The CDR3 coding sequence is TGTGCCAGCAGTGAAAGGGGGACCTGGGGGGAAAAACTGTTTTTT. It specifies CASSERGTWGEKLFF.

The V call is TRBV10-3, the J call TRBJ2-5, with D hard to call. In germline, CDR1 is ENHRY, CDR2 SYGVKD. The CDR3 loop spans 15 amino acids. Trimming shortened V by 3 bases and J by 5 bases, and 16 bases separated the two germline ends. The CDR3 DNA sequence: TGTGCCATCAGTGAAGGGCTCCCGGTCGCGGAGACCCAGTACTTC. This codes for CAISEGLPVAETQYF.

This chain uses TRBV30 with TRBJ2-4; tentative D call: TRBD1 (5 bases). Germline assignment: CDR1 GTSNPN and CDR2 SVGIG (reference sequence). V lost 4 bases and J lost 1, with 20 bases in between. CDR3 size: 17 residues. CDR3 DNA sequence: TGTGCCTGGACTCCGAATAGGGTCCCAGGGGCCAAAAACATTCAGTACTTC. This encodes CAWTPNRVPGAKNIQYF.

This clone was observed once. The V and J genes are TRBV18 and TRBJ2-2; 12 bases line up with TRBD2. The CDR3 runs to 17 residues. Germline CDR1 KGHSH, CDR2 LQKENI. J gave up 3 bases and V 4 bases, and 6 bases lay outside the gene matches. CDR3 region: CASSLKGLAGYTGELFF. Written as DNA, the CDR3 is TGTGCCAGCTCACTTAAAGGACTAGCGGGGTACACCGGGGAGCTGTTTTTT. The full variable domain, with the rest looked up from reference TRBV18 and TRBJ2-2, is NAGVMQNPRHLVRRRGQEARLRCSPMKGHSHVYWYRQLPEEGLKFMVYLQKENIIDESGMPKERFSAEFPKEGPSILRIQQVVRGDSAAYFCASSLKGLAGYTGELFFGEGSRLTVL.

This chain uses TRBV19 with TRBJ1-1, with 7 bases matching TRBD1. The J segment lost 0 bases and the V segment lost 5 bases, leaving 9 bases of the junction unmatched. Germline-derived CDR1 and CDR2 are LNHDA and SQIVND (reference sequence). The CDR3 is 16 amino acids. CDR3 DNA: TGTGCCAGTAGTGTCTGGACAGGTTCCATGAACACTGAAGCTTTCTTT. Protein sequence: CASSVWTGSMNTEAFF. The variable domain in full, completed from reference TRBV19 and TRBJ1-1, reads DGGITQSPKYLFRKEGQNVTLSCEQNLNHDAMYWYRQDPGQGLRLIYYSQIVNDFQKGDIAEGYSVSREKKESFPLTVTSAQKNPTAFYLCASSVWTGSMNTEAFFGQGTRLTVV.

Only one count was recorded for this clone. V is TRBV15 and J is TRBJ1-1; unclear D gene. Per the germline V gene, CDR1 is LNHNV and CDR2 is YYDKDF (reference sequence). The CDR3 length is 15 residues. Trimming took 0 bases from V and 0 from J, leaving 8 bases between them. The CDR3 coding sequence is TGTGCCACCAGCAGAGATCCCCAAGTGAACACTGAAGCTTTCTTT. Protein product: CATSRDPQVNTEAFF.

The rearrangement links TRBV4-1 to TRBJ2-2; 9 bases are shared with TRBD2. Germline CDR1 MGHRA, CDR2 YSYEKL. CDR3 size: 15 residues. Trimming at V came to 6 bases and at J to 7 bases, leaving 9 bases not matched to a gene. The CDR3 sequence: CASSSGLAQDGELFF. In DNA form, the CDR3 reads TGCGCCAGCAGTTCCGGACTAGCGCAGGACGGGGAGCTGTTTTTT.

This clone was seen once. The rearrangement joins TRBV19 to TRBJ2-3, with 7 bases that match TRBD2. The CDR3 consists of 15 residues. With V trimmed by 7 bases and J by 2 bases, 9 bases remained unmatched. From germline, CDR1 is LNHDA and CDR2 SQIVND (reference sequence). CDR3 sequence (DNA): TGTGCCAGTATTGGGAGGGAGCGAGCCACAGATACGCAGTATTTT. It translates to CASIGRERATDTQYF. Complete variable domain (other parts from reference TRBV19 and TRBJ2-3): DGGITQSPKYLFRKEGQNVTLSCEQNLNHDAMYWYRQDPGQGLRLIYYSQIVNDFQKGDIAEGYSVSREKKESFPLTVTSAQKNPTAFYLCASIGRERATDTQYFGPGTRLTVL.

Note on this clone: Other DNA sequences of this sample code for an identical CDR3. This chain joins TRBV5-4 and TRBJ1-5; D gene ambiguous. This CDR3 has 15 amino acids. Per germline, CDR1 SGHNT and CDR2 YYREEE (reference sequence). Trimming left V 0 bases short and J 0 bases short, with 7 bases between. The CDR3, as DNA: TGTGCCAGCAGCTTGGGCGGGGATAGCAATCAGCCCCAGCATTTT. It codes for CASSLGGDSNQPQHF.

J is TRBJ2-6 and V is TRBV5-6; TRBD1 matches at 7 bases. V shed 7 bases, J shed 2 bases, and the junction held 9 bases outside the gene matches. Germline V gene sequence: CDR1 SGHDT, CDR2 YYEEEE. The CDR3 loop spans 16 amino acids. CDR3 in DNA: TGTGCCAGCCCAAGGTGGCAGGGGGCTGGGGCCAACGTCCTGACTTTC. Its protein is CASPRWQGAGANVLTF.

The J gene is TRBJ2-7, the V gene TRBV2; no clear D gene. Trimming removed 8 bases at V and 4 bases at J, with 6 bases between. This CDR3 is 10 amino acids long. CDR1 and CDR2 (germline): SNHLY, FYNNEI. CDR3 region: CASFRYEQYF. The CDR3 nucleotides read TGTGCCAGCTTTAGATACGAGCAGTACTTC.

The V and J genes are TRBV6-6 and TRBJ2-3; a possible D gene is TRBD2 (5 bases). V was trimmed by 7 bases and J by 2 bases, leaving 16 bases between them. This CDR3 is 15 amino acids long. Looked up from germline, CDR1 is MNHNY and CDR2 is SVGAGI (reference sequence). CDR3 DNA: TGTGCCAGCAAGTGGGCGGGCTGGGACACAGATACGCAGTATTTT. Translation: CASKWAGWDTDTQYF.

The CDR3 reads CASSLGDSSSQPQHF. The CDR3 nucleotides are TGTGCCAGCAGCTTAGGGGACAGCTCCAGTCAGCCCCAGCATTTT. The V and J genes are TRBV11-2 and TRBJ1-5, with 7 bases aligning to TRBD1. The CDR3 consists of 15 residues. Germline CDR1 and CDR2: SGHAT and FQNNGV. V shed 1 base, J shed 6 bases, and the junction held 6 bases outside the gene matches.

The chain has TRBV5-3 and TRBJ2-7; D is possibly TRBD2 (5 bases). TRBV5-3 falls under the ORF class, with uncertain function. V was shortened by 4 bases and J by 3 bases, with 20 bases between the two germline ends. CDR3 length: 16 residues. CDR3 bases: TGTGCCAGAAGCCCGTCGGACTGCTCGAAAGTCTACGAGCAGTACTTC. Protein: CARSPSDCSKVYEQYF.

This chain joins TRBV14 and TRBJ1-4; D might be TRBD1 (5 bases). This CDR3 has 15 amino acids. Germline-derived CDR1 and CDR2 are SGHDN and FVKESK. V was trimmed by 0 bases and J by 8 bases, leaving 13 bases between them. In nucleotides, the CDR3 is TGTGCCAGCAGCCAAGATCGTCGTCCAGGGGAAAAACTGTTTTTT. This sequence encodes CASSQDRRPGEKLFF. The whole variable domain, remainder taken from reference TRBV14 and TRBJ1-4, is EAGVTQFPSHSVIEKGQTVTLRCDPISGHDNLYWYRRVMGKEIKFLLHFVKESKQDESGMPNNRFLAERTGGTYSTLKVQPAELEDSGVYFCASSQDRRPGEKLFFGSGTQLSVL.

This clone was detected only once. This chain links TRBV15 with TRBJ2-7, with no clear D. V lost 1 base and J lost 2, with 6 bases in between. The CDR3 loop spans 13 amino acids. Per germline, CDR1 LNHNV and CDR2 YYDKDF (reference sequence). The CDR3, as DNA: TGTGCCACCAGCAGAGTTCCCACCTACGAGCAGTACTTC. Encoded protein: CATSRVPTYEQYF.

The V call is TRBV19, the J call TRBJ1-5; 10 nucleotides line up with TRBD1. The length of the CDR3 is 15 residues. V was clipped by 1 base and J by 6 bases; unmatched bases: 3. Germline loops: CDR1 LNHDA, CDR2 SQIVND (reference sequence). CDR3 bases: TGTGCCAGTAGTATAGTCGGGACAGGGGTTCAGCCCCAGCATTTT. This sequence encodes CASSIVGTGVQPQHF.